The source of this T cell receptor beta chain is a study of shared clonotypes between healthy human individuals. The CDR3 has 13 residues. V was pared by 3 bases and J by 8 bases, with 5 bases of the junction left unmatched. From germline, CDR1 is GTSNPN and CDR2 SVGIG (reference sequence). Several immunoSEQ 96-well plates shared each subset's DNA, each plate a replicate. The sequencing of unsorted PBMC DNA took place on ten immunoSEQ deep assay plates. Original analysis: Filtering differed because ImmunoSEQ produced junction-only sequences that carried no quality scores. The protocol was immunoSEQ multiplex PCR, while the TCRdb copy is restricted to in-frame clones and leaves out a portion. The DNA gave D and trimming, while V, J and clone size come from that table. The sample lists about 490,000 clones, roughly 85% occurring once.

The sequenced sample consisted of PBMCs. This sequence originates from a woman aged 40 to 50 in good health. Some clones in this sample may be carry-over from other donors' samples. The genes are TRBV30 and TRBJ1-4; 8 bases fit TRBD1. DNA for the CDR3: TGTGCCTGGAGCCCCAGGGGGCACGAAAAACTGTTTTTT. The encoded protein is CAWSPRGHEKLFF.